This TCR beta chain was observed in a study of T cell responses to AZD1222 COVID-19 vaccine. Points on this clone: The antigen remains unidentified.

This CDR3 region has 16 residues. V gave up 5 bases and J gave up 1 base; unmatched junction bases: 7. The germline V gene has CDR1 MGHDK and CDR2 SYGVNS. The assay was immunoSEQ multiplex PCR, and TCRdb's table has in-frame clones only and misses some. The sample includes approximately 150,000 clones, 90% of them seen just once. General study points: Regions 160-218 and 743-854 dominated among vaccine-associated CD4 TCRs spanning spike. Epitopes outside B.1.351 and B.1.1.7 mutated regions reportedly drew nearly half of spike TCRs.

The receptor was derived from an adult who received the AZD1222 COVID-19 vaccine. This specimen consisted of peripheral blood, obtained 28 days after the second AZD1222 dose. The V gene is TRBV25-1, the J gene TRBJ2-2, with 7 bases that match TRBD2. CDR3 amino acids: CASSPLGGGNTGELFF. As DNA, the CDR3 is TGTGCCAGCAGTCCACTCGGCGGGGGGAACACCGGGGAGCTGTTTTTT.